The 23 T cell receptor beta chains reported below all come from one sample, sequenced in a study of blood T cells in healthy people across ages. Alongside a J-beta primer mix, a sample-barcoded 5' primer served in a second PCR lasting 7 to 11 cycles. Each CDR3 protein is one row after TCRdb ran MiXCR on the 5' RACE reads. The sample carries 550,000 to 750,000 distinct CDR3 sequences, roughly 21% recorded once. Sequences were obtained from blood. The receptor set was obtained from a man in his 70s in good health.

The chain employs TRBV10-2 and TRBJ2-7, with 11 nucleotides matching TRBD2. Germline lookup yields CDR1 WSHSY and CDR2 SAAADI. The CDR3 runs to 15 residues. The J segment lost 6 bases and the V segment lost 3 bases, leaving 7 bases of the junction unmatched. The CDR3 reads CASSDRTSGSSEQYF. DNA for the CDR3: TGCGCCAGCAGTGATCGTACTAGCGGGAGTTCCGAGCAGTACTTC.

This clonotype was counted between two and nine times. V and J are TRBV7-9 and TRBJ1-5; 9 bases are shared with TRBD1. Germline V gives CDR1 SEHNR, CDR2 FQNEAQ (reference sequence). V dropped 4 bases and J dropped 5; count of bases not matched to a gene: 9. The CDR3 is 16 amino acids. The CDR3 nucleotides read TGTGCCAGCAGCTCAACACCGGGACAGGGAGATCAGCCCCAGCATTTT. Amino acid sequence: CASSSTPGQGDQPQHF.

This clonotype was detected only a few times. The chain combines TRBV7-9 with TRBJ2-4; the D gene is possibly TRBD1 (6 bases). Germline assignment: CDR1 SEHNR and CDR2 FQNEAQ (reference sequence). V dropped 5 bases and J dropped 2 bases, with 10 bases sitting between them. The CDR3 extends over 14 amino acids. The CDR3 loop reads CASSLQGSKNIQYF. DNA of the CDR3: TGTGCCAGCAGCCTACAGGGTTCCAAAAACATTCAGTACTTC.

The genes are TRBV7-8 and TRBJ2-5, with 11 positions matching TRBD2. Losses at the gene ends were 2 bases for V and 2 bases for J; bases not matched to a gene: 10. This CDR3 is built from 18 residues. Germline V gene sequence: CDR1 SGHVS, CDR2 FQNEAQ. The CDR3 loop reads CASSLPPGTSGKQETQYF. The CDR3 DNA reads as TGTGCCAGCAGCTTACCCCCGGGGACTAGCGGAAAGCAAGAGACCCAGTACTTC.

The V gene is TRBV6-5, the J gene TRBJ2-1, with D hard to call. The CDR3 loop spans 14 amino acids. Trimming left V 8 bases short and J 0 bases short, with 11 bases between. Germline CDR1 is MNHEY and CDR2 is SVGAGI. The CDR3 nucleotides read TGTGCCAGCTGCAGGTTAGGCTCCTACAATGAGCAGTTCTTC. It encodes CASCRLGSYNEQFF.

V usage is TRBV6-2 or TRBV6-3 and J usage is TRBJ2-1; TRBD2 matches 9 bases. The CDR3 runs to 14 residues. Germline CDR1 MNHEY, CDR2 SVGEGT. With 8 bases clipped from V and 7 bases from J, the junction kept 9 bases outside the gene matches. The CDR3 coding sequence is TGTGCCAGCGTAGTAGCGGGAGCGTTAAATGAGCAGTTCTTC. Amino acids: CASVVAGALNEQFF.

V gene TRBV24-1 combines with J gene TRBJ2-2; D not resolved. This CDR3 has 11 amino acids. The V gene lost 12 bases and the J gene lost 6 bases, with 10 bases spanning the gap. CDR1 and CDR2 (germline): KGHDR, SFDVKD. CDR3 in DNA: TGTGCCGACGGTGTCGCCGGGGAGCTGTTTTTT. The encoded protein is CADGVAGELFF.

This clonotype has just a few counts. CDR3 sequence: CASSTWTELNTEAFF. In DNA form, the CDR3 reads TGTGCCAGCAGCACCTGGACAGAGTTGAACACTGAAGCTTTCTTT. The chain combines TRBV7-2 with TRBJ1-1; D is perhaps TRBD1 (6 bases). Trimming removed 5 bases from V and 0 bases from J, with 13 bases in between. Germline V gene data show CDR1 as SGHTA and CDR2 as FQGNSA. The CDR3 consists of 15 residues.

The CDR3 here is CASRTGLGDTGELFF. CDR3 nucleotides: TGTGCCAGCAGGACAGGCCTTGGGGACACCGGGGAGCTGTTTTTT. The gene calls are TRBV2 and TRBJ2-2, with D perhaps matching TRBD1 (6 bases). Germline lookup yields CDR1 SNHLY and CDR2 FYNNEI. V dropped 6 bases and J dropped 3 bases, with 14 bases sitting between them. The CDR3 runs to 15 residues.

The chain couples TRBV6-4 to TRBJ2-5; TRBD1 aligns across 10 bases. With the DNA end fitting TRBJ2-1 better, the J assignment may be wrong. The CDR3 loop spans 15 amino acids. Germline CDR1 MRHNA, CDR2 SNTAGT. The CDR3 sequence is CASSESSGTGDEQFF. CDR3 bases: TGTGCCAGCAGTGAATCTTCCGGGACAGGGGATGAGCAGTTCTTC.

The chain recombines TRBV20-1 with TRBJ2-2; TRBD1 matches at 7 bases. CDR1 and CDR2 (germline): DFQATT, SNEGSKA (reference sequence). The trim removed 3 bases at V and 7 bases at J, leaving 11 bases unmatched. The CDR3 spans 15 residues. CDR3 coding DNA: TGCAGTGCTAGCGGCCGAGACAGGGTTGGCGGGGAGCTGTTTTTT. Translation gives CSASGRDRVGGELFF.

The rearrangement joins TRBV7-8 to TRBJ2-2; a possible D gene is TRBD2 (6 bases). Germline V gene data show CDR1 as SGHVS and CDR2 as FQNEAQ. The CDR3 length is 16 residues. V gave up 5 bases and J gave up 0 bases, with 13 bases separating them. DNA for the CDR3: TGTGCCAGCAGCCCCGAGGGAGGAGCGAACACCGGGGAGCTGTTTTTT. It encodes CASSPEGGANTGELFF. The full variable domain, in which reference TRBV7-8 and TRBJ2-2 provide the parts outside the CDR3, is GAGVSQSPRYKVAKRGQDVALRCDPISGHVSLFWYQQALGQGPEFLTYFQNEAQLDKSGLPSDRFFAERPEGSVSTLKIQRTQQEDSAVYLCASSPEGGANTGELFFGEGSRLTVL.

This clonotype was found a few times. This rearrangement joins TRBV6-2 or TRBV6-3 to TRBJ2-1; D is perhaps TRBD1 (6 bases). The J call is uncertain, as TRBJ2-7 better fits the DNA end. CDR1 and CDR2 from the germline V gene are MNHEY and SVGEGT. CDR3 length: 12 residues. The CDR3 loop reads CASRQETYEQYF. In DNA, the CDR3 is TGTGCCAGCCGACAGGAAACCTACGAGCAGTACTTC.

CDR3 coding DNA: TGCGCCAGCAGCCAAGGACAGGGGGCGGACACTGAAGCTTTCTTT. Residues: CASSQGQGADTEAFF. V gene TRBV4-1 combines with J gene TRBJ1-1, with 10 nucleotides matching TRBD1. Trimming took 1 base from V and 3 from J; bases not matched to a gene: 2. There are 15 residues in the CDR3. Germline V lookup: CDR1 MGHRA, CDR2 YSYEKL.

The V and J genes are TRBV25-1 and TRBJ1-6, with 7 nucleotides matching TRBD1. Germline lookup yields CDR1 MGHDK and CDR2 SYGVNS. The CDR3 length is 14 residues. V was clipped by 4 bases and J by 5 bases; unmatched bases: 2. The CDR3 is CASSVDRHNSPLHF. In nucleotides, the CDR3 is TGTGCCAGCAGTGTGGACAGGCATAATTCACCCCTCCACTTT.

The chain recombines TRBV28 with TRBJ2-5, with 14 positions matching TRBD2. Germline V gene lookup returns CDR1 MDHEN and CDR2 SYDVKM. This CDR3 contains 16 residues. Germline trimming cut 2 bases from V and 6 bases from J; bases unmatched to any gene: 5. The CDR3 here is CASSLGGTSGSKTQYF. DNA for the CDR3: TGTGCCAGCAGTTTAGGGGGGACTAGCGGGAGTAAGACCCAGTACTTC. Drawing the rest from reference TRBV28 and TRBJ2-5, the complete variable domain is DVKVTQSSRYLVKRTGEKVFLECVQDMDHENMFWYRQDPGLGLRLIYFSYDVKMKEKGDIPEGYSVSREKKERFSLILESASTNQTSMYLCASSLGGTSGSKTQYFGPGTRLLVL.

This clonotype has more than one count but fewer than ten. The CDR3 DNA reads TGTGCCAGCAGTTCTCACGGTAATCAGCCCCAGCATTTT. Its protein is CASSSHGNQPQHF. The chain recombines TRBV6-2 or TRBV6-3 with TRBJ1-5, with D unclear. Trimming shortened V by 4 bases and J by 4 bases, and 8 bases separated the two germline ends. CDR1 and CDR2 (germline): MNHEY, SVGEGT. This CDR3 contains 13 residues.

This CDR3 is CASSLTSGSVSEQYF. For the CDR3, the DNA is TGCGCCAGCAGCCTTACTAGCGGGAGTGTCTCCGAGCAGTACTTC. This chain connects TRBV5-1 to TRBJ2-7; TRBD2 agrees at 11 bases. V lost 4 bases, J lost 6 bases, and 9 bases stayed unmatched. Germline loops: CDR1 SGHRS, CDR2 YFSETQ. The CDR3 contains 15 residues.

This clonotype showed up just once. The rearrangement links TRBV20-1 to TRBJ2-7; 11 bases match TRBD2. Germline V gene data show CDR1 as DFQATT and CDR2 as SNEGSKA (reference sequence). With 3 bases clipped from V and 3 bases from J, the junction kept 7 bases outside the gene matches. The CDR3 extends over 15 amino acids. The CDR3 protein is CSARTFSGRDYEQYF. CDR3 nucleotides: TGCAGTGCTAGGACATTTAGCGGGAGGGACTACGAGCAGTACTTC.

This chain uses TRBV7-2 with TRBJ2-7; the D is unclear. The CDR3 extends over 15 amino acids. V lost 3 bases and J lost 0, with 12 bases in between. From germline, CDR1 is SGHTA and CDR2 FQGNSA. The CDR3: CASSLRSEFSYEQYF. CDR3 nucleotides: TGTGCCAGCAGCTTGAGATCAGAATTCTCCTACGAGCAGTACTTC.

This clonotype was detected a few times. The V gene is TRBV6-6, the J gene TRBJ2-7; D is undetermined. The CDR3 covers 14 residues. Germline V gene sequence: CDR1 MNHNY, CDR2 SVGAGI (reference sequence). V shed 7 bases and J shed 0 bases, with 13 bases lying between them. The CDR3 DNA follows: TGTGCCAGCACGTTGATGGCAGGCTCCTACGAGCAGTACTTC. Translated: CASTLMAGSYEQYF.

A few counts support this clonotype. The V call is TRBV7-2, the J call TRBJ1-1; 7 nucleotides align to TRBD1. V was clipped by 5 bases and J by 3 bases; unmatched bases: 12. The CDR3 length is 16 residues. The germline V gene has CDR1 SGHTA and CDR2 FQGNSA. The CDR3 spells CASSPSQDRIDTEAFF. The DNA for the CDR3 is TGTGCCAGCAGCCCGTCCCAGGACAGGATCGACACTGAAGCTTTCTTT.

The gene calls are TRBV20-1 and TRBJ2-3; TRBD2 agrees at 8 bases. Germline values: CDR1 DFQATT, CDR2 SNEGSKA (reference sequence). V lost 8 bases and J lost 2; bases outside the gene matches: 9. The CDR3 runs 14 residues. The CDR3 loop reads CSSWTSLNTDTQYF. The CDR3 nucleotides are TGCAGTTCCTGGACTAGCCTTAACACAGATACGCAGTATTTT.